These 10 T cell receptor beta chains were all obtained from the same sample, sequenced in a study of T-cell reconstitution after alpha-beta-depleted transplantation in children. Unique molecular identifiers were incorporated during preparation of the TCRbeta library. TCRdb independently ran MiXCR on the PCR reads; one entry per CDR3 protein. The sample carries a few hundred thousand distinct CDR3 sequences, approximately 11% recorded once. Sequencing was performed on PBMCs from the stem cell graft donor, taken from the stem cell graft. The receptors derive from a human donor who donated a stem cell graft to a child with acute myeloid leukemia.

This clonotype was counted only a few times. In DNA form, the CDR3 reads TGCGCCAGCAGTCCGGAGGGGTTTTACGAGCAGTACGTC. Translation: CASSPEGFYEQYV. This chain links TRBV5-1 with TRBJ2-7, with D possibly TRBD2 on 6 matching bases. CDR1 is SGHRS and CDR2 is YFSETQ in the germline V gene. The V end was cut by 5 bases, the J end by 4 bases, with 13 bases between. CDR3 length: 13 residues.

V usage is TRBV20-1 and J usage is TRBJ1-1, with TRBD1 identical over 11 bases. The V segment lost 3 bases and the J segment 1 base; nucleotides outside the gene matches: 7. The CDR3 spans 16 residues. CDR1 and CDR2 from the germline V gene are DFQATT and SNEGSKA (reference sequence). CDR3 loop: CSASRPGTGGNTEAFF. As DNA, the CDR3 is TGCAGTGCTAGTCGTCCCGGGACAGGGGGGAACACTGAAGCTTTCTTT.

This clonotype was counted a few times. The V and J genes are TRBV29-1 and TRBJ2-3; TRBD1 agrees at 7 bases. The CDR3 is 12 residues long. V lost 3 bases, J lost 3 bases, and 0 bases stayed unmatched. The germline V gene encodes CDR1 SQVTM and CDR2 ANQGSEA. As DNA, the CDR3 is TGCAGCGTTGAGGGACAGACAGATACGCAGTATTTT. This sequence encodes CSVEGQTDTQYF.

The V gene is TRBV18, the J gene TRBJ2-1, with TRBD1 matching over 7 bases. V lost 4 bases to trimming and J lost 8 bases; unmatched junction nucleotides: 14. In germline, CDR1 is KGHSH, CDR2 LQKENI. The CDR3 runs 16 residues. The CDR3 nucleotides are TGTGCCAGCTCACGCTCCGACAGGGCCCCGCCGGATGAGCAGTTCTTC. It codes for CASSRSDRAPPDEQFF.

In its sample, this clonotype was seen a few times. J is TRBJ2-4 and V is TRBV5-1; 8 nucleotides match TRBD2. The CDR3 is 20 residues long. Unmatched junction bases numbered 16, after V lost 2 bases and J lost 0 bases. Per the germline V gene, CDR1 is SGHRS and CDR2 is YFSETQ. CDR3 nucleotides: TGCGCCAGCAGCTTTACGGGGGGGCTCCAGACCCAACTAGCCAAAAACATTCAGTACTTC. It translates to CASSFTGGLQTQLAKNIQYF.

This rearrangement joins TRBV7-9 to TRBJ2-7; 9 bases map to TRBD2. This CDR3 contains 12 residues. V trimming: 8 bases; J trimming: 4 bases; junction bases outside the gene matches: 3. CDR1 and CDR2 from the germline V gene are SEHNR and FQNEAQ (reference sequence). This chain's CDR3 is CASAGGDYEQYV. CDR3 DNA: TGTGCCAGCGCGGGGGGGGATTACGAGCAGTACGTC.

This clonotype turned up a few times. CDR3 DNA sequence: TGTGCCAGCAGTTTATGGTCCAGCTTAAACACTGAAGCTTTCTTT. Translated: CASSLWSSLNTEAFF. V and J are TRBV12-3 or TRBV12-4 and TRBJ1-1; no clear D gene. Trimming cost V 2 bases and J 2 bases, with 12 bases left between them. There are 15 residues in the CDR3.

Notes on this clonotype: A much larger clone differs by one base, so this may be a read error. The V and J genes are TRBV7-2 and TRBJ1-4; D may be TRBD1 (5 bases). CDR1 SGHTA and CDR2 FQGNSA come from the germline V gene. CDR3 length: 15 amino acids. The CDR3 reads CASSSAGARGEKQFF. The CDR3 DNA reads as TGTGCCAGCAGCTCCGCCGGGGCCCGGGGTGAAAAACAGTTTTTT.

In its sample, this clonotype was seen many times. V is TRBV5-1 and J is TRBJ1-1; TRBD1 matches 9 bases. Germline V CDR1 and CDR2: SGHRS, YFSETQ. The ends lost 3 bases at V and 3 bases at J; junction bases unmatched: 3. The CDR3 covers 14 residues. CDR3 bases: TGCGCCAGCAGCTCGACAGGGGGGGACACTGAAGCTTTCTTT. Residues: CASSSTGGDTEAFF.

The rearrangement joins TRBV27 to TRBJ2-6; no reliable D call. V was shortened by 0 bases and J by 8 bases, with 11 bases between the two germline ends. Germline-derived CDR1 and CDR2 are MNHEY and SMNVEV (reference sequence). The CDR3 totals 15 residues. The CDR3 DNA reads as TGTGCCAGCAGTTTATCCTCCTTCGGGCCCAACGTCCTGACTTTC. Protein: CASSLSSFGPNVLTF.